This TCR beta chain was observed in a study of neurological immune-mediated disorders. Time point denoted: technical triplicate 3. Synthesis of cDNA was performed by 5'RACE using 10-nucleotide random UMIs. TCRdb recomputed calls from the 5' RACE reads with MiXCR, one row per CDR3 protein. There are about 45,000 distinct CDR3 sequences in the sample; about 22% occur only once, and approximately 4.2% lies in the top ten. In this sample, this clonotype turned up many times. The antigen remains undetermined. Study results and limitations: Subjects shared no identical expanded-clone CDR3 amino acid sequences, suggesting private TCR-beta repertoires in all groups. The greatest degree of TCR clonal expansion was observed in HTLV-1-associated myelopathy, with the lowest in multiple sclerosis, below that of healthy controls.

Germline V gene data show CDR1 as MNHNS and CDR2 as SASEGT. V was clipped by 0 bases and J by 11 bases; unmatched bases: 4. This CDR3 has 15 amino acids. The clonotype was recovered from a man in his fifties or sixties with HTLV-1-associated myelopathy (HAM/TSP). The V and J genes are TRBV6-1 and TRBJ2-2; 12 nucleotides align to TRBD2. Source material: PBMCs. CDR3 amino acids: CASSEATSGSPELFF. The CDR3 DNA reads as TGTGCCAGCAGTGAAGCGACTAGCGGGAGTCCCGAGCTGTTTTTT.